A single sample gave rise to the 10 T cell receptor beta chains below, sequenced in a study of T cells in Graves' hyperthyroidism and ophthalmopathy. Researchers took RNA transcripts and amplified the TCR beta CDR3 regions from them. The study used the HTBI primer set for a first-round RT-PCR of the TCR CDR3. TCRdb reanalysed the multiplex PCR reads using MiXCR and keeps one entry per CDR3 protein. Of roughly 750,000 distinct CDR3 sequences listed, about a sixth are singletons. The sample taken for sequencing was blood. The receptors derive from a man aged 18 to 30 with Graves' hyperthyroidism.

This chain links TRBV6-1 with TRBJ1-5; tentative D call: TRBD1 (5 bases). V lost 3 bases, J lost 0 bases, and 12 bases lay in between. CDR1 is MNHNS, CDR2 SASEGT, per germline. The CDR3 contains 16 residues. CDR3 DNA: TGTGCCAGCAGTGAGGCGACAGTGTATAGCAATCAGCCCCAGCATTTT. Translated: CASSEATVYSNQPQHF.

This clonotype has more than one count but fewer than ten. The V and J genes are TRBV27 and TRBJ2-7; D uncertain. CDR1 is MNHEY and CDR2 is SMNVEV in the germline V gene (reference sequence). Trimming left V 2 bases short and J 2 bases short, with 10 bases between. The CDR3 consists of 14 residues. The DNA for the CDR3 is TGTGCCAGCAGTTTAACCCGCAGGACCTACGAGCAGTACTTC. This gives the protein CASSLTRRTYEQYF.

This clonotype was seen repeatedly, ten times or more. The CDR3 nucleotides are TGTGCCAGCAGTTCGAGGGGCAGGGGCGAGCAGTACTTC. This codes for CASSSRGRGEQYF. The chain carries TRBV28 and TRBJ2-7; a weak D match, TRBD1 (6 bases). The CDR3 sequence is 13 residues long. The germline V gene has CDR1 MDHEN and CDR2 SYDVKM. The V and J ends lost 4 bases and 6 bases respectively, with 13 bases between them.

The sample holds a few counts of this clonotype. V and J are TRBV30 and TRBJ2-1; no clear D. Germline V gene sequence: CDR1 GTSNPN, CDR2 SVGIG (reference sequence). Trimming shortened V by 1 base and J by 6 bases, and 7 bases separated the two germline ends. The CDR3 has 12 amino acids. Here the CDR3 reads CAWSGITNEQFF. The CDR3 DNA is TGTGCCTGGAGTGGTATTACCAATGAGCAGTTCTTC.

This clonotype was picked up many times. The chain has TRBV7-8 and TRBJ2-5; 15 bases fit TRBD2. V shed 4 bases and J 5 bases; nucleotides not matched to a gene: 5. Germline V gene data show CDR1 as SGHVS and CDR2 as FQNEAQ. This CDR3 has 16 residues. CDR3 in DNA: TGTGCCAGCAGCTCGTGGACTAGCGGGAGGGCGGAGACCCAGTACTTC. It translates to CASSSWTSGRAETQYF. The whole variable domain, filled in from reference TRBV7-8 and TRBJ2-5, reads GAGVSQSPRYKVAKRGQDVALRCDPISGHVSLFWYQQALGQGPEFLTYFQNEAQLDKSGLPSDRFFAERPEGSVSTLKIQRTQQEDSAVYLCASSSWTSGRAETQYFGPGTRLLVL.

This clonotype occurred many times. The rearrangement links TRBV20-1 to TRBJ2-7, with TRBD1 as a possible D gene (5 bases). The V end lost 0 bases, the J end lost 5 bases, and 11 bases lay between the germline ends. Per the germline V gene, CDR1 is DFQATT and CDR2 is SNEGSKA (reference sequence). This CDR3 region has 13 residues. In DNA, the CDR3 is TGCAGTGCTAGAGATAGGACACTCCACGAGCAGTACTTC. Amino acid sequence: CSARDRTLHEQYF.

The chain carries TRBV15 and TRBJ2-3; the D call may be TRBD1 or TRBD2 (5 bases each). The V end was cut by 0 bases, the J end by 2 bases, with 9 bases between. The CDR3 has 15 residues. CDR1 and CDR2 from the germline V gene are LNHNV and YYDKDF (reference sequence). CDR3 protein: CATSREGESTDTQYF. The CDR3 DNA reads as TGTGCCACCAGCAGAGAGGGGGAGTCCACAGATACGCAGTATTTT.

This clonotype was recorded at least ten times. The chain has TRBV12-5 and TRBJ2-1; tentative D call: TRBD2 (6 bases). This CDR3 has 15 amino acids. Germline V gene sequence: CDR1 LGHNT, CDR2 FRNRAP. Deletions cut 2 bases from V and 4 bases from J, with 12 bases between. Here the CDR3 reads CASGLPSLAYNEQFF. CDR3 bases: TGTGCTAGTGGTTTGCCCTCCCTAGCGTACAATGAGCAGTTCTTC.

This clonotype was counted many times. The gene calls are TRBV28 and TRBJ2-3; D possibly corresponds to TRBD1 (7 bases). The CDR3 is 12 amino acids. Trimming stripped 6 bases from V and 6 bases from J, with 10 bases between. CDR1 MDHEN and CDR2 SYDVKM come from the germline V gene. The CDR3 DNA reads TGTGCCAGCAGATCAGGGGGGGATACGCAGTATTTT. Its protein is CASRSGGDTQYF.

This chain connects TRBV28 to TRBJ2-1, with TRBD2 identical over 12 bases. The CDR3 contains 14 residues. Trimming cost V 4 bases and J 8 bases; bases outside gene matches: 3. Germline CDR1 MDHEN, CDR2 SYDVKM. CDR3 coding DNA: TGTGCCAGCAGTTCGACTAGCGGGAGTGATGAGCAGTTCTTC. This codes for CASSSTSGSDEQFF.